Listed below are T cell receptor beta chains from one sample, sequenced in a study of control samples from healthy donors and cancer patients. Assay: immunoSEQ multiplex PCR; the TCRdb copy retains only in-frame clones and omits some. Here the sample spans about 130,000 clones, over 85% being singletons. Input material: blood. The receptors derive from a man between 18 and 35 years old in good health. The CDR3 runs from the conserved cysteine through the conserved F or W. The order of the fields is D gene, clone size, J gene, V gene, CDR3 protein, CDR3 DNA. A D gene is named only where the DNA matches it firmly. The listing skips clone size in some rows; elsewhere it reads once, few, many or a size class.

D: .; size: .; J: TRBJ1-5; V: TRBV6-6; CDR3: CASSPGVGQPQHF; DNA: TGTGCCAGCAGCCCTGGGGTTGGTCAGCCCCAGCATTTT
D: .; size: .; J: TRBJ1-5; V: TRBV7-9; CDR3: CASSLGSGKNQPQHF; DNA: TGTGCCAGCAGCTTGGGTTCAGGGAAGAATCAGCCCCAGCATTTT
D: .; size: .; J: TRBJ1-2; V: TRBV24-1; CDR3: CATSDYSENYGYTF; DNA: TGTGCCACCAGTGATTATAGCGAGAACTATGGCTACACCTTC
D: .; size: .; J: TRBJ1-2; V: TRBV30; CDR3: CAWSVGGLYGYTF; DNA: TGTGCCTGGAGTGTAGGTGGGCTCTATGGCTACACCTTC
D: .; size: .; J: TRBJ1-1; V: TRBV4-2; CDR3: CASSLGRGTEAFF; DNA: TGTGCCAGCAGCCTAGGACGGGGCACTGAAGCTTTCTTT
D: .; size: .; J: TRBJ1-1; V: TRBV12-3/TRBV12-4; CDR3: CASSLILNTEAFF; DNA: TGTGCCAGCAGTTTAATCTTGAACACTGAAGCTTTCTTT
D: .; size: .; J: TRBJ2-5; V: TRBV6-5; CDR3: CASRLGSGSQETQYF; DNA: TGTGCCAGCAGACTGGGGAGCGGATCCCAAGAGACCCAGTACTTC
D: .; size: .; J: TRBJ1-2; V: TRBV6-6; CDR3: CASSYSGRSYGYTF; DNA: TGTGCCAGCAGTTACTCCGGACGTTCCTATGGCTACACCTTC
D: TRBD1; size: .; J: TRBJ1-1; V: TRBV5-1; CDR3: CASSSYPGQGYAFF; DNA: TGCGCCAGCAGCTCTTACCCGGGACAGGGTTACGCTTTCTTT
D: .; size: .; J: TRBJ1-2; V: TRBV19; CDR3: CASSSQGYYGYTF; DNA: TGTGCCAGTAGTTCACAGGGATACTATGGCTACACCTTC
D: TRBD2; size: .; J: TRBJ2-7; V: TRBV5-4; CDR3: CASSRGLAGISYEQYF; DNA: TGTGCCAGCAGCCGGGGACTAGCGGGGATTTCCTACGAGCAGTACTTC
D: TRBD2; size: .; J: TRBJ2-3; V: TRBV9; CDR3: CASSFSGGFLDTQYF; DNA: TGTGCCAGCAGCTTTAGCGGGGGCTTCTTGGATACGCAGTATTTT
D: TRBD1; size: .; J: TRBJ1-2; V: TRBV5-4; CDR3: CASSGGTKGADYGYTF; DNA: TGTGCCAGCAGCGGGGGGACAAAGGGGGCCGATTATGGCTACACCTTC
D: .; size: .; J: TRBJ1-3; V: TRBV11-3; CDR3: CASSLAGQFSTIYF; DNA: TGTGCCAGCAGCTTAGCCGGACAGTTCAGCACCATATATTTT
D: TRBD1; size: .; J: TRBJ1-3; V: TRBV6-5; CDR3: CASRDRGSGNTIYF; DNA: TGTGCCAGCAGAGACAGGGGGTCTGGAAACACCATATATTTT
D: .; size: .; J: TRBJ2-7; V: TRBV7-6; CDR3: CASSLAPDRAGLYEQYF; DNA: TGTGCCAGCAGCTTAGCGCCGGACCGGGCAGGCCTCTACGAGCAGTACTTC
D: TRBD1; size: .; J: TRBJ1-4; V: TRBV4-1; CDR3: CASSTPQGARAKRKLFF; DNA: TGCGCCAGCAGCACCCCTCAGGGGGCGCGGGCTAAAAGAAAACTGTTTTTT
D: TRBD1; size: .; J: TRBJ2-5; V: TRBV4-1; CDR3: CASSQVQGAGETQYF; DNA: TGCGCCAGCAGCCAAGTTCAGGGGGCCGGGGAGACCCAGTACTTC
D: .; size: .; J: TRBJ1-1; V: TRBV2; CDR3: CASKNDRLLGNTEAFF; DNA: TGTGCCAGCAAGAATGACAGGTTGTTGGGGAACACTGAAGCTTTCTTT
D: .; size: .; J: TRBJ1-2; V: TRBV5-1; CDR3: CASRDNYGYTF; DNA: TGCGCCAGCAGAGACAACTATGGCTACACCTTC
D: TRBD1; size: few; J: TRBJ1-2; V: TRBV7-9; CDR3: CASSFPGTGFYGYTF; DNA: TGTGCCAGCAGCTTTCCCGGGACAGGTTTCTATGGCTACACCTTC
D: .; size: .; J: TRBJ2-7; V: TRBV2; CDR3: CASSDQGSSYEQYF; DNA: TGTGCCAGCAGTGATCAGGGAAGCTCCTACGAGCAGTACTTC
D: .; size: .; J: TRBJ2-1; V: TRBV19; CDR3: CASSITGEQFF; DNA: TGTGCCAGTAGTATTACGGGAGAGCAGTTCTTC
D: TRBD1; size: .; J: TRBJ1-4; V: TRBV5-6; CDR3: CASSSDRGVEKLFF; DNA: TGTGCCAGCAGCTCGGACAGGGGTGTTGAAAAACTGTTTTTT
D: TRBD2; size: .; J: TRBJ2-1; V: TRBV30; CDR3: CAWRTSGGPGYNEQFF; DNA: TGTGCCTGGAGGACTAGCGGGGGGCCAGGGTACAATGAGCAGTTCTTC